This TCR beta chain was identified in a study of T cells after yellow fever vaccination. One entry per CDR3 protein, called by TCRdb with MiXCR from the 5' RACE reads. The sample shows 620,000 or so distinct CDR3 sequences, less than 20% of them seen only once. This clonotype appeared a few times. The sequencing used PBMCs, collected roughly 5 days after the first yellow fever vaccination. The TCR comes from a man between 18 and 29 years old who received the YFV17D yellow fever vaccine.

CDR3 coding DNA: TGTGCCAGCAGCTTGGGACTAAGTGCAGATACGCAGTATTTT. Its protein product is CASSLGLSADTQYF. This sequence joins TRBV5-5 and TRBJ2-3; D is perhaps TRBD2 (5 bases). The CDR3 contains 14 residues. The germline gives CDR1 SGHKS, CDR2 YYEKEE (reference sequence). Trimming pared 0 bases from V and 4 bases from J, leaving 9 bases between.